Listed below are T cell receptor beta chains from one sample, sequenced in a study of blood T cell repertoires in COVID-19. Using immunoSEQ multiplex PCR, the repertoire was profiled, and TCRdb retains in-frame clones only, with some absent. The repertoire holds roughly 700,000 clones, with 75% to 90% as singletons. Input material: peripheral blood. Source of these receptors: a woman between 18 and 29 years old with acute or convalescent COVID-19. CDR3s include the opening cysteine and the closing phenylalanine or tryptophan. D genes are given only for firm matches. Size is omitted from some rows. Given values are once, few, many or a class for expanded clones.

>TRBJ1-1|TRBV9|TRBD1|-
CASSPRTGRNTEAFF
TGTGCCAGCAGCCCCCGGACAGGTCGAAACACTGAAGCTTTCTTT
>TRBJ1-1|TRBV30|-|-
CAWSDGQRRTVTEAFF
TGTGCCTGGAGCGATGGACAGAGACGGACTGTCACTGAAGCTTTCTTT
>TRBJ1-2|TRBV4-1|-|-
CASSQDRGTNYGYTF
TGCGCCAGCAGCCAAGATCGAGGAACTAACTATGGCTACACCTTC
>TRBJ1-5|TRBV19|TRBD1|-
CASSILRGHAQPQHF
TGTGCCAGTAGTATATTGAGGGGGCACGCTCAGCCCCAGCATTTT
>TRBJ1-1|TRBV30|-|-
CAWSWQENTEAFF
TGTGCCTGGAGTTGGCAGGAAAACACTGAAGCTTTCTTT
>TRBJ1-5|TRBV4-3|-|once
CASSLDLDRSNQPQHF
TGCGCCAGCAGCCTGGATCTGGACAGAAGCAATCAGCCCCAGCATTTT
>TRBJ1-6|TRBV4-1|-|-
CASSQDRLGIAGNSPLHF
TGCGCCAGCAGCCAAGATCGCTTGGGTATAGCGGGAAATTCACCCCTCCACTTT
>TRBJ2-7|TRBV27|TRBD2|-
CASSSSGGTLREQYF
TGTGCCAGCAGTTCCAGCGGGGGGACCCTAAGGGAGCAGTACTTC
>TRBJ2-7|TRBV6-1|-|-
CASSEQSYEQYF
TGTGCCAGCAGTGAACAGTCCTACGAGCAGTACTTC
>TRBJ1-4|TRBV7-9|-|-
CASSSLGAENEKLFF
TGTGCCAGCAGCTCCCTGGGGGCTGAGAATGAAAAACTGTTTTTT
>TRBJ1-5|TRBV29-1|-|-
CSVGGVERNQPQHF
TGCAGCGTTGGAGGAGTCGAGCGCAATCAGCCCCAGCATTTT
>TRBJ1-2|TRBV19|-|-
CASSIEHRVYGYTF
TGTGCCAGTAGTATAGAGCACAGGGTCTATGGCTACACCTTC
>TRBJ2-2|TRBV4-1|-|-
CASSPLYTGELFF
TGCGCCAGCAGCCCCTTGTACACCGGGGAGCTGTTTTTT
>TRBJ1-1|TRBV24-1|TRBD1|-
CATRQGSSEAFF
TGTGCCACGAGACAGGGTAGCTCTGAAGCTTTCTTT
>TRBJ1-2|TRBV28|-|once
CASSLSVGGFYGYTF
TGTGCCAGCAGTTTATCCGTAGGGGGATTCTATGGCTACACCTTC
>TRBJ2-3|TRBV11-2|-|once
CASRGSDTQYF
TGTGCCAGCAGGGGCTCAGATACGCAGTATTTT
>TRBJ2-1|TRBV11-2|TRBD2|-
CASRRGTTLLARGAEQFF
TGTGCCAGCAGAAGGGGGACCACCCTACTAGCGCGGGGGGCTGAGCAGTTCTTC
>TRBJ1-4|TRBV6-2/TRBV6-3|-|-
CASSYDPGHFNEKLFF
TGTGCCAGCAGTTATGATCCGGGACACTTTAATGAAAAACTGTTTTTT
>TRBJ1-1|TRBV5-1|-|-
CASSLEGGSRTEAFF
TGCGCCAGCAGCTTGGAAGGAGGATCAAGGACTGAAGCTTTCTTT
>TRBJ1-2|TRBV5-1|-|-
CASSLTGSNYGYTF
TGCGCCAGCAGCTTGACAGGGTCCAACTATGGCTACACCTTC